A single T cell receptor (beta chain) is shown here with its context. The target antigen is unknown. The data were obtained in a study of shared clonotypes between healthy human individuals. The method was immunoSEQ multiplex PCR; TCRdb's version includes in-frame clones alone and lacks a portion of them. The top ten hold about 34% of the sample, which has 550,000 to 800,000 clones, roughly 87% seen once. The study's findings and limits: All-four-donor shared clonotypes had higher generation probabilities than non-shared clonotypes did. Having only a few donors restricted how much genetic and exposure-history diversity was captured.

The CDR3 totals 13 residues. The germline V gene encodes CDR1 MNHEY and CDR2 SVGAGI. Trimming took 3 bases from V and 6 from J, leaving 12 bases between them. CD45RO+ cells went into CD8 memory alongside CCR7-negative CD45RA+ TemRA cells. This chain joins TRBV6-5 and TRBJ2-7; the D is unclear. Sequenced material: memory CD8+ T cells from PBMCs. The subset denotes: CD45RO+ cells pooled with CCR7-negative TemRA cells. The receptor was isolated from a man younger than 30 in good health. Some clones in this sample may be carry-over from other donors' samples. CDR3 DNA sequence: TGTGCCAGCAGTTATCGGATCGATGCCGAGCAGTACTTC. Translation: CASSYRIDAEQYF.